The 14 T cell receptor beta chains presented below share a single source sample, sequenced in a study of T cell clones after liver transplantation. TCRdb's copy holds only in-frame clones and misses some; the assay was immunoSEQ multiplex PCR. This table has 70,000 to 80,000 clones, around 90% appearing once. Material: CD4+ T cells from blood, obtained before liver transplant. These receptor sequences come from a human donor who received a liver transplant.

V gene TRBV19 combines with J gene TRBJ1-5, with D perhaps matching TRBD1 (6 bases). Looked up from germline, CDR1 is LNHDA and CDR2 is SQIVND (reference sequence). V was cut by 1 base and J by 0 bases, with 13 bases left in between. CDR3 length: 17 residues. CDR3 loop: CASSIVGRGDSNQPQHF. The CDR3 DNA reads as TGTGCCAGTAGTATAGTAGGCAGGGGTGATAGCAATCAGCCCCAGCATTTT.

V and J are TRBV5-1 and TRBJ2-3; D unclear. This CDR3 has 14 amino acids. V gave up 0 bases and J gave up 2 bases, with 7 bases separating them. CDR1 and CDR2 from the germline V gene are SGHRS and YFSETQ. In nucleotides, the CDR3 is TGCGCCAGCAGCTTGGCCCTGAACACAGATACGCAGTATTTT. Residues: CASSLALNTDTQYF.

The genes are TRBV9 and TRBJ2-1; D gene uncertain. Germline CDR1 reads SGDLS; CDR2 reads YYNGEE. The CDR3 sequence is 14 residues long. The germline V and J ends were trimmed by 0 bases and 8 bases, with 12 bases remaining between them. CDR3 region: CASSVGVAEDEQFF. DNA for the CDR3: TGTGCCAGCAGCGTAGGGGTAGCAGAGGATGAGCAGTTCTTC.

The V and J genes are TRBV7-3 and TRBJ2-3; D unclear. This CDR3 contains 13 residues. V was cut by 5 bases and J by 2 bases, with 8 bases left in between. Germline-derived CDR1 and CDR2 are SGHTA and FQGTGA. The CDR3 sequence: CASSPTITDTQYF. CDR3 DNA: TGTGCCAGCAGCCCTACCATCACAGATACGCAGTATTTT.

J is TRBJ2-7 and V is TRBV6-5; perhaps TRBD1 as D (5 bases). CDR3 length: 15 amino acids. Germline CDR1 and CDR2: MNHEY and SVGAGI. V shed 6 bases and J shed 2 bases, with 17 bases lying between them. The DNA for the CDR3 is TGTGCCAGCAGAAAACCCCTCGACAGTGCCTACGAGCAGTACTTC. It encodes CASRKPLDSAYEQYF.

This clone was counted a few times. The chain couples TRBV12-5 to TRBJ2-5, with TRBD1 matching over 8 bases. The V gene's germline CDR1 is LGHNT and CDR2 FRNRAP. The CDR3 is 15 amino acids. The trim removed 1 base at V and 4 bases at J, leaving 5 bases unmatched. As DNA, the CDR3 is TGTGCTAGTGGTTTGGACCAAGGACAGGGAGAGACCCAGTACTTC. Amino acids: CASGLDQGQGETQYF.

This chain joins TRBV5-8 and TRBJ2-1; D ambiguous. Trimming cost V 4 bases and J 2 bases, with 13 bases left between them. CDR1 SGHTS and CDR2 YDEGEE come from the germline V gene. The CDR3 sequence is 15 residues long. In nucleotides, the CDR3 is TGTGCCAGCAGCCCTCAGGTTGGGACCTACAATGAGCAGTTCTTC. Translating gives CASSPQVGTYNEQFF.

The chain carries TRBV7-2 and TRBJ1-4, with 8 bases aligning to TRBD1. CDR3 length: 13 amino acids. CDR1 is SGHTA, CDR2 FQGNSA, per germline. V trimming: 6 bases; J trimming: 15 bases; junction bases outside the gene matches: 12. The CDR3 loop is CASRQNQGQGLFF. The CDR3 DNA follows: TGTGCCAGCAGACAGAACCAAGGACAGGGTTTGTTTTTT.

The chain combines TRBV11-3 with TRBJ1-1; TRBD1 agrees at 7 bases. J was trimmed by 5 bases and V by 1 base; bases with no gene match: 4. CDR1 and CDR2 (germline): SGHNT, YENEEA. The CDR3 is 14 residues long. CDR3 protein: CASSLGGGVTEAFF. The CDR3 DNA follows: TGTGCCAGCAGCTTAGGAGGGGGCGTGACTGAAGCTTTCTTT.

The chain recombines TRBV2 with TRBJ2-2; 9 bases fit TRBD2. The CDR3 is 17 residues long. Unmatched junction bases numbered 11, after V lost 6 bases and J lost 3 bases. The germline CDR1 and CDR2 sequences are SNHLY and FYNNEI. CDR3 DNA sequence: TGTGCCAGCAGGAGGACGGCGGGAGGGCCGGACACCGGGGAGCTGTTTTTT. Translating gives CASRRTAGGPDTGELFF.

V gene TRBV11-3 combines with J gene TRBJ1-3; unclear D gene. The V end was cut by 5 bases, the J end by 0 bases, with 8 bases between. Germline V gives CDR1 SGHNT, CDR2 YENEEA. The CDR3 sequence is 14 residues long. In DNA, the CDR3 is TGTGCCAGCAGCACACTTGCCTCTGGAAACACCATATATTTT. This sequence encodes CASSTLASGNTIYF. Complete variable domain (other parts from reference TRBV11-3 and TRBJ1-3): EAGVVQSPRYKIIEKKQPVAFWCNPISGHNTLYWYLQNLGQGPELLIRYENEEAVDDSQLPKDRFSAERLKGVDSTLKIQPAELGDSAVYLCASSTLASGNTIYFGEGSWLTVV.

The chain recombines TRBV5-6 with TRBJ1-6; D remains unclear. Trimming cost V 4 bases and J 5 bases, with 13 bases left between them. Germline CDR1 SGHDT, CDR2 YYEEEE. The CDR3 spans 15 residues. The CDR3 region is CASSPRTGNNSPLHF. DNA of the CDR3: TGTGCCAGCAGCCCTCGAACGGGTAATAATTCACCCCTCCACTTT.

The rearrangement uses TRBV9 and TRBJ1-1; possibly TRBD1 for D (5 bases). Trimming removed 3 bases from V and 3 bases from J, with 9 bases in between. Germline V gives CDR1 SGDLS, CDR2 YYNGEE. This CDR3 region has 13 residues. The CDR3: CASSGPGDTEAFF. Written as DNA, the CDR3 is TGTGCCAGCAGCGGCCCGGGGGACACTGAAGCTTTCTTT.

The chain uses TRBV27 and TRBJ2-5; D might be TRBD2 (5 bases). The CDR3 length is 14 residues. In germline, CDR1 is MNHEY, CDR2 SMNVEV (reference sequence). Trimming cost V 2 bases and J 5 bases, with 12 bases left between them. The CDR3 protein is CASSLKPGWETQYF. DNA of the CDR3: TGTGCCAGCAGTTTAAAGCCGGGGTGGGAGACCCAGTACTTC.